The 24 T cell receptor beta chains in this list originate from one sample, sequenced in a study of blood T cell repertoires in COVID-19. Sequenced by immunoSEQ multiplex PCR; TCRdb stores in-frame clones only, minus some. In the table there are 100,000 to 150,000 clones, 70% to 80% of which are singletons. Material: peripheral blood. All receptors come from a man aged 35 to 55 with active or convalescent COVID-19.

V and J are TRBV5-1 and TRBJ2-2; D is unclear. Germline assignment: CDR1 SGHRS and CDR2 YFSETQ. V was cut by 3 bases and J by 7 bases, with 7 bases left in between. This CDR3 spans 12 amino acids. The CDR3 protein is CASSSLYGELFF. The DNA for the CDR3 is TGCGCCAGCAGCTCCCTTTACGGGGAGCTGTTTTTT.

The chain has TRBV21-1 and TRBJ2-5; the D segment call TRBD2 is taken from the table without a DNA check. TRBV21-1 is reported as a pseudogene. The CDR3 spans 13 residues. For the CDR3, the DNA is TGTGCCAGCAGCAAAGCGACCGGGAAGGCCCAGTACTTC. Translating gives CASSKATGKAQYF.

The chain employs TRBV7-6 and TRBJ2-2; 8 bases map to TRBD2. The V and J ends lost 5 bases and 4 bases, in that order; junction bases with no gene match: 9. This CDR3 is built from 16 residues. Germline lookup yields CDR1 SGHVS and CDR2 FNYEAQ. The CDR3 here is CASSRGGGKSTGELFF. DNA of the CDR3: TGTGCCAGCAGCCGAGGCGGGGGGAAAAGCACCGGGGAGCTGTTTTTT.

The chain has TRBV5-1 and TRBJ1-2; D remains ambiguous. Germline V lookup: CDR1 SGHRS, CDR2 YFSETQ. The V end lost 0 bases, the J end lost 1 base, and 7 bases lay between the germline ends. This CDR3 is 14 amino acids long. Here the CDR3 reads CASSLDTSNYGYTF. The CDR3 region has the DNA TGCGCCAGCAGCTTGGACACCAGTAACTATGGCTACACCTTC.

The rearrangement uses TRBV12-5 and TRBJ2-7; a possible D gene is TRBD1 (5 bases). The ends were cut back, 1 base at V and 0 bases at J, with 13 bases in the middle. CDR1 LGHNT and CDR2 FRNRAP come from the germline V gene. This CDR3 region has 16 residues. The CDR3 spells CASGLGGGRNSYEQYF. CDR3 nucleotide sequence: TGTGCTAGTGGTTTGGGGGGCGGAAGAAACTCCTACGAGCAGTACTTC.

This clone turned up a few times. This chain uses TRBV27 with TRBJ2-1, with TRBD2 matching over 10 bases. V lost 5 bases to trimming and J lost 4 bases; unmatched junction nucleotides: 14. The V gene's germline CDR1 is MNHEY and CDR2 SMNVEV (reference sequence). This CDR3 comprises 18 residues. CDR3 protein: CASSPAKYLAGGYNEQFF. The CDR3, as DNA: TGTGCCAGCAGTCCCGCAAAATATTTAGCGGGGGGATACAATGAGCAGTTCTTC.

V usage is TRBV25-1 and J usage is TRBJ2-2; D unresolved. The CDR3 contains 16 residues. V gave up 1 base and J gave up 0 bases, with 9 bases separating them. The V gene's germline CDR1 is MGHDK and CDR2 SYGVNS. CDR3 DNA sequence: TGTGCCAGCAGTGAATCAAGGCAGGCGAACACCGGGGAGCTGTTTTTT. It translates to CASSESRQANTGELFF.

The V and J genes are TRBV18 and TRBJ1-5; D remains ambiguous. Germline-derived CDR1 and CDR2 are KGHSH and LQKENI. V was shortened by 2 bases and J by 5 bases, with 7 bases between the two germline ends. CDR3 length equals 13 residues. Written as DNA, the CDR3 is TGTGCCAGCTCACCATACAACGATCAGCCCCAGCATTTT. Amino acid sequence: CASSPYNDQPQHF.

This rearrangement joins TRBV5-4 to TRBJ2-5; a weak D match, TRBD2 (6 bases). This CDR3 is 13 amino acids long. Trimming left V 4 bases short and J 2 bases short, with 9 bases between. Per germline, CDR1 SGHNT and CDR2 YYREEE (reference sequence). CDR3 loop: CASSRDWQETQYF. CDR3 sequence (DNA): TGTGCCAGCAGCAGGGACTGGCAAGAGACCCAGTACTTC.

This rearrangement joins TRBV5-4 to TRBJ2-3; D unclear. The CDR3 sequence is 15 residues long. Germline V gives CDR1 SGHNT, CDR2 YYREEE (reference sequence). Trimming pared 4 bases from V and 2 bases from J, leaving 14 bases between. The CDR3 protein is CASSGTREITDTQYF. The CDR3 bases are TGTGCCAGCAGCGGTACTCGTGAGATCACAGATACGCAGTATTTT.

The chain recombines TRBV12-3 or TRBV12-4 with TRBJ1-5; no definite D call. The CDR3 length is 13 residues. V was trimmed by 2 bases and J by 7 bases, leaving 9 bases between them. The CDR3 DNA is TGTGCCAGCAGTTTAAAAGAGGGACAGCCCCAGCATTTT. It translates to CASSLKEGQPQHF.

The chain joins TRBV6-6 to TRBJ2-5; the D gene is possibly TRBD1 (6 bases). The CDR3 contains 14 residues. Germline assignment: CDR1 MNHNY and CDR2 SVGAGI (reference sequence). V was cut by 2 bases and J by 2 bases, with 9 bases left in between. CDR3 bases: TGTGCCAGCAGTTACCTCACAGGGCAAGAGACCCAGTACTTC. This codes for CASSYLTGQETQYF.

The chain employs TRBV5-1 and TRBJ1-4; 9 nucleotides agree with TRBD1. With V trimmed by 3 bases and J by 3 bases, 3 bases remained unmatched. This CDR3 contains 15 residues. Germline values: CDR1 SGHRS, CDR2 YFSETQ. Here the CDR3 reads CASSSQGASNEKLFF. The CDR3 nucleotides read TGCGCCAGCAGCTCACAGGGGGCCTCTAATGAAAAACTGTTTTTT. The full variable domain, completed using reference TRBV5-1 and TRBJ1-4, is KAGVTQTPRYLIKTRGQQVTLSCSPISGHRSVSWYQQTPGQGLQFLFEYFSETQRNKGNFPGRFSGRQFSNSRSEMNVSTLELGDSALYLCASSSQGASNEKLFFGSGTQLSVL.

The chain recombines TRBV14 with TRBJ2-1, with TRBD2 matching over 11 bases. J was trimmed by 4 bases and V by 2 bases; bases with no gene match: 4. In germline, CDR1 is SGHDN, CDR2 FVKESK. The CDR3 runs 16 residues. The CDR3 region is CASSQRIAGGYNEQFF. CDR3 sequence (DNA): TGTGCCAGCAGCCAACGTATAGCGGGGGGGTACAATGAGCAGTTCTTC.

This chain connects TRBV19 to TRBJ2-7; TRBD1 is a possible D gene (5 bases). The CDR3 is made up of 13 amino acids. Germline values: CDR1 LNHDA, CDR2 SQIVND (reference sequence). Trimming removed 5 bases from V and 3 bases from J, with 11 bases in between. CDR3 sequence: CASSPSRDYEQYF. The CDR3 DNA sequence: TGTGCCAGTAGTCCTTCCAGGGACTACGAGCAGTACTTC.

The V and J genes are TRBV12-5 and TRBJ1-6; D may be TRBD1 (5 bases). With 5 bases removed from V and 8 bases from J, the gap between germline ends came to 13 bases. Germline V gives CDR1 LGHNT, CDR2 FRNRAP. The CDR3 is made up of 14 amino acids. The DNA for the CDR3 is TGTGCTAGTGGTCCGCGGGACTGGGATTCACCCCTCCACTTT. It translates to CASGPRDWDSPLHF.

The chain couples TRBV2 to TRBJ1-2; TRBD1 might be the D (6 bases). The germline V and J ends were trimmed by 6 bases and 1 base, with 9 bases remaining between them. The V gene's germline CDR1 is SNHLY and CDR2 FYNNEI. The CDR3 is made up of 13 amino acids. For the CDR3, the DNA is TGTGCCAGCAGCCCACAGGGTAACTATGGCTACACCTTC. Protein sequence: CASSPQGNYGYTF.

With regard to this clone: One end of the junction is discordant with germline, which a read error may explain. This chain connects TRBV6-6 to TRBJ2-1; the match to TRBD2 covers 9 bases. Per the germline V gene, CDR1 is MNHNY and CDR2 is SVGAGI (reference sequence). The CDR3 length is 12 residues. The CDR3 loop reads CASSALSGSLLF. Here the CDR3 DNA reads TGTGCCAGCAGTGCTCTTAGCGGGAGTCTGCTCTTC.

The chain joins TRBV11-3 to TRBJ1-4; D is uncertain. This CDR3 contains 15 residues. The ends were cut back, 2 bases at V and 0 bases at J, with 7 bases in the middle. Germline-derived CDR1 and CDR2 are SGHNT and YENEEA. The CDR3 DNA sequence: TGTGCCAGCAGCTTATCCCAGGCAACTAATGAAAAACTGTTTTTT. Its translation is CASSLSQATNEKLFF.

This clone has a handful of counts. The V call is TRBV19, the J call TRBJ2-2; D might be TRBD2 (6 bases). The V end was cut by 7 bases, the J end by 4 bases, with 13 bases between. The CDR3 has 14 amino acids. Germline V gene data show CDR1 as LNHDA and CDR2 as SQIVND (reference sequence). CDR3 region: CASKYGGSTGELFF. CDR3 nucleotide sequence: TGTGCCAGTAAATACGGGGGTAGCACCGGGGAGCTGTTTTTT.

This clone was seen more than once but under ten times. V gene TRBV6-2 or TRBV6-3 combines with J gene TRBJ1-2; tentatively, D is TRBD1 (6 bases). Germline V lookup: CDR1 MNHEY, CDR2 SVGEGT. Trimming took off 5 bases at V and 4 bases at J, with 20 bases between the two ends. The CDR3 consists of 16 residues. Written as DNA, the CDR3 is TGTGCCAGCAGTCTCCACGGGACACGGGTCTTCTATGGCTACACCTTC. As protein: CASSLHGTRVFYGYTF.

This clone was observed a few times. V and J are TRBV2 and TRBJ2-7; the D is unclear. The CDR3 has 12 amino acids. The germline V gene encodes CDR1 SNHLY and CDR2 FYNNEI. V lost 2 bases and J 4 bases, leaving 6 bases between the germline ends. The CDR3 spells CASSESGYEQYF. In nucleotides, the CDR3 is TGTGCCAGCAGTGAATCAGGTTACGAGCAGTACTTC.

The chain is built from TRBV9 and TRBJ2-1; 11 bases are a match to TRBD2. Germline V gene sequence: CDR1 SGDLS, CDR2 YYNGEE. With 0 bases clipped from V and 0 bases from J, the junction kept 11 bases outside the gene matches. The CDR3 extends over 20 amino acids. The CDR3 reads CASSVARTSGSHSSYNEQFF. The CDR3 DNA reads as TGTGCCAGCAGCGTAGCAAGGACTAGCGGGTCCCACAGCTCCTACAATGAGCAGTTCTTC.

The chain carries TRBV6-5 and TRBJ1-6; D is uncertain. Germline CDR1 MNHEY, CDR2 SVGAGI. Trimming removed 6 bases from V and 0 bases from J, with 6 bases in between. The CDR3 has 14 amino acids. The CDR3 sequence is CASSRGSYNSPLHF. The CDR3 DNA sequence: TGTGCCAGCAGCCGGGGCTCCTATAATTCACCCCTCCACTTT.